Listed below are T cell receptor beta chains from one sample, sequenced in a study of Graves' ophthalmopathy and Graves' hyperthyroidism. TCRdb processed the multiplex PCR reads anew with MiXCR; each CDR3 protein has one entry. This table holds about 370,000 distinct CDR3 sequences, around 17% found once. Sequencing was carried out using peripheral blood. The receptors derive from a woman younger than 30 with Graves' ophthalmopathy. CDR3s include the opening cysteine and the closing phenylalanine or tryptophan. D genes are given only for firm matches. Size values are once, few and many counts, or a class for expanded clones, and some rows have none.

V gene,clone size,D gene,J gene,CDR3 DNA,CDR3 protein
TRBV5-1,-,TRBD2,TRBJ2-5,TGCGCCAGCAGTAAAACTAGCGGGGGGGCCTCAGAGACCCAGTACTTC,CASSKTSGGASETQYF
TRBV9,-,TRBD1,TRBJ1-1,TGTGCCAGCAGCGGAGACAGGGTGAGTGAAGCTTTCTTT,CASSGDRVSEAFF
TRBV12-3/TRBV12-4,many,-,TRBJ2-7,TGTGCCAGCAGTTTACCGGAAAGCTACGAGCAGTACTTC,CASSLPESYEQYF
TRBV6-1,-,-,TRBJ2-7,TGTGCCAGCAGTGACAGTCCGCGCTACGAGCAGTACTTC,CASSDSPRYEQYF
TRBV5-6,-,TRBD2,TRBJ2-5,TGTGCCAGCAGCTTGCTAGCGGGAGACCGTGAGACCCAGTACTTC,CASSLLAGDRETQYF
TRBV6-1,-,-,TRBJ1-1,TGTGCCAGCAGTGTAGAGGCCACTGAAGCTTTCTTT,CASSVEATEAFF
TRBV10-1,many,-,TRBJ2-5,TGCGCCAGCAGTGCCGCCGGCCAGACCCAGTACTTC,CASSAAGQTQYF
TRBV5-1,many,-,TRBJ1-2,TGCGCCAGCAACACAGGGCTCGACTATGGCTACACCTTC,CASNTGLDYGYTF
TRBV7-2,-,TRBD1,TRBJ1-5,TGTGCCAGCAGTTCAACCGGGACAGGGGGTCAGCCCCAGCATTTT,CASSSTGTGGQPQHF
TRBV14,many,-,TRBJ1-6,TGTGCCAGCAGCCATGGCTGGGATGGTTCACCCCTCCACTTT,CASSHGWDGSPLHF
TRBV7-2,many,-,TRBJ2-7,TGTGCCAGCAGCTTAGCATACCCCCTAGCAAACCCACACTTC,CASSLAYPLANPHF
TRBV7-2,-,TRBD1,TRBJ2-7,TGTGCCAGCAGCCGACAAGAGACAGGGGAGTACGAGCAGTACTTC,CASSRQETGEYEQYF
TRBV6-1,few,-,TRBJ2-7,TGTGCCAGCAGCGGTATCCCTTGGGAGCAGTACTTC,CASSGIPWEQYF
TRBV6-2/TRBV6-3,many,TRBD1,TRBJ2-5,TGTGCCAGCAGTTACGGCGACAGGGAAGAGACCCAGTACTTC,CASSYGDREETQYF
TRBV28,many,-,TRBJ2-7,TGTGCCAGCAGTTTTTACTACGAGCAGTACTTC,CASSFYYEQYF
TRBV7-9,many,-,TRBJ1-3,TGTGCCAGCAGCTTAGATGGGGGCACTGGAAACACCATATATTTT,CASSLDGGTGNTIYF
TRBV24-1,many,TRBD2,TRBJ2-7,TGTGCCACCAGTGACCCCAAGCGGGGGGACGAGCAGTACTTC,CATSDPKRGDEQYF
TRBV18,many,TRBD1,TRBJ2-7,TGTGCCAGCTCACAAGCCTCCCGGACAGGGGGGGCCTACGAGCAGTACTTC,CASSQASRTGGAYEQYF
TRBV12-3/TRBV12-4,many,TRBD2,TRBJ2-5,TGTGCCAGCAGGACTAGCGGGAGCCAAGAGACCCAGTACTTC,CASRTSGSQETQYF
TRBV7-2,many,-,TRBJ2-7,TGTGCCAGCAGCGCCACCGGGAACACCTACGAGCAGTACTTC,CASSATGNTYEQYF
TRBV12-3/TRBV12-4,many,-,TRBJ2-2,TGTGCCAGCAGTCCGGGGAAGAACACCGGGGAGCTGTTTTTT,CASSPGKNTGELFF
TRBV12-3/TRBV12-4,many,-,TRBJ1-6,TGTGCCAGCAGACAGGGAACCCTAGGACCCCTCCACTTT,CASRQGTLGPLHF
TRBV28,many,-,TRBJ1-4,TGTGCCAGCAGTTTCGAGGGCAATGAAAAACTGTTTTTT,CASSFEGNEKLFF
TRBV6-5,many,-,TRBJ1-2,TGTGCCAGCAGTTTACCCGGGCACGATGGCTACACCTTC,CASSLPGHDGYTF
TRBV20-1,-,TRBD1,TRBJ1-2,TGCAGTGCTCGGGGTGGGACAGGGCGAGGTGGCTACACCTTC,CSARGGTGRGGYTF
TRBV27,many,-,TRBJ1-1,TGTGCCAGCAGTTCGTACAGGGAGGGGATGAACACTGAAGCTTTCTTT,CASSSYREGMNTEAFF
TRBV7-2,many,-,TRBJ1-2,TGTGCCAGCAGCTTAGATCCCGGGAAGTGGGGCTACACCTTC,CASSLDPGKWGYTF
TRBV12-5,many,-,TRBJ2-5,TGTGCTAGTGGTCCTGGACATGGAAAGGAGACCCAGTACTTC,CASGPGHGKETQYF
TRBV12-3/TRBV12-4,many,-,TRBJ1-5,TGTGCCAGCAGAGAGCGGGACGGCTATCAGCCCCAGCATTTT,CASRERDGYQPQHF
TRBV4-1,many,-,TRBJ1-1,TGCGCCAGCAGCCAAAAAAAAAAGTTAGCTCCCGATAGTTTTCTTACTGAAGCTTTCTTT,CASSQKKKLAPDSFLTEAFF
TRBV28,-,TRBD1,TRBJ2-7,TGTGCCAGCAGTAGCGGGCCAGGGGGCCCCTACGAGCAGTACTTC,CASSSGPGGPYEQYF
TRBV14,many,TRBD1,TRBJ2-7,TGTGCCAGCAGCCGCTTAGACAGGGGATCTAACGAGCAGTACTTC,CASSRLDRGSNEQYF
TRBV2,many,-,TRBJ1-1,TGTGCCTCACGGATAGAAAGGGACACTGAAGCTTTCTTT,CASRIERDTEAFF
TRBV19,many,-,TRBJ2-5,TGTGCCAGTAGCCTCAAAAAAAAGATCAGGGCCCGGGAGACCCAGTACTTC,CASSLKKKIRARETQYF
TRBV4-3,many,TRBD1,TRBJ2-7,TGCGCCAGCAGCCAGGGTGCAGGGGGCTACGAGCAGTACTTC,CASSQGAGGYEQYF
TRBV6-1,many,-,TRBJ2-2,TGTGCCAGCAGTGAATTTGTTTCTGGCAGAGCTTCGAACACCGGGGAGCTGTTTTTT,CASSEFVSGRASNTGELFF
TRBV5-6,few,TRBD1,TRBJ2-2,TGTGCCAGCAGCTTCGAAGGGGGCTCAGGGACCGGGGAGCTGTTTTTT,CASSFEGGSGTGELFF
TRBV9,many,TRBD1,TRBJ2-7,TGTGCCAGCAGCGCAAGACAGGGGAGCTCCTACGAGCAGTACTTC,CASSARQGSSYEQYF
TRBV5-1,many,-,TRBJ1-1,TGCGCCAGCAGCTGGGGCTCCACGAACACTGAAGCTTTCTTT,CASSWGSTNTEAFF
TRBV28,many,-,TRBJ1-6,TGTGCCAGCAGAAATTCTGATAATTCACCCCTCCACTTT,CASRNSDNSPLHF
TRBV12-3/TRBV12-4,-,-,TRBJ2-2,TGTGCCAAAGACCCCAGGGGATCTCCCGGGGAGCTGTTTTTT,CAKDPRGSPGELFF
TRBV7-2,many,-,TRBJ2-2,TGTGCCAGCAGTTTAGGGGGGGACACCGGGGAGCTGTTTTTT,CASSLGGDTGELFF